This T cell receptor beta chain was found in a study of cytomegalovirus exposure and HLA in healthy donors. About the research overall: Later, an analysis reported that the 110 or so validation repertoires had used the same platform as the approximately 600 first-cohort repertoires.

Using immunoSEQ multiplex PCR, the repertoire was profiled, and TCRdb retains in-frame clones only, with some absent. This table holds more than 300,000 clones, about nine tenths found once. The CDR3 sequence is 14 residues long. Germline V CDR1 and CDR2: SGHTA, FQGNSA. Deletions cut 4 bases from V and 8 bases from J, with 15 bases between. Study findings and constraints: It was around 160 TCR beta chains that were listed as cytomegalovirus-associated. Reported performance of the classifier showed diagnosis of cytomegalovirus status with high specificity and sensitivity.

This clone was seen just once. Its specificity is not known. Sequencing used PBMCs. This receptor was taken from a woman aged 18-29 years in good health and CMV-seronegative. The chain links TRBV7-2 to TRBJ1-5; no clear D. CDR3 bases: TGTGCCAGCAGCTCCACCTTGGAGGGCAAGCCCCAGCATTTT. It codes for CASSSTLEGKPQHF.